This passage covers 22 T cell receptor beta chains from one sample sequenced in a study of cytomegalovirus exposure and HLA in healthy donors. A multiplex PCR was run with 60 Vbeta primers and 13 Jbeta primers. Profiling relied on immunoSEQ multiplex PCR, and the TCRdb table lists in-frame clones only, not all of them. The sample lists approximately 130,000 clones, roughly 9.6% occurring once. The sequencing input was PBMCs. Receptors originate from a woman aged 40-49 years in good health and CMV-seropositive.

This clone was seen more than once but under ten times. The genes are TRBV5-1 and TRBJ2-2; TRBD1 matches at 7 bases. The CDR3 is made up of 14 amino acids. V dropped 4 bases and J dropped 0; count of bases not matched to a gene: 0. Germline-derived CDR1 and CDR2 are SGHRS and YFSETQ. The CDR3 region is CASSGTANTGELFF. CDR3 sequence (DNA): TGCGCCAGCAGCGGGACAGCGAACACCGGGGAGCTGTTTTTT.

This clone has a handful of counts. This sequence joins TRBV2 and TRBJ1-1; tentatively, D is TRBD1 (6 bases). The V gene's germline CDR1 is SNHLY and CDR2 FYNNEI. The V end lost 8 bases, the J end lost 10 bases, and 17 bases lay between the germline ends. The CDR3 extends over 12 amino acids. This CDR3 reads CASQLGARVAFF. The CDR3 DNA follows: TGTGCCAGCCAGTTGGGGGCTAGAGTAGCTTTCTTT.

The chain is built from TRBV19 and TRBJ1-2; TRBD1 might be the D (5 bases). The CDR3 loop spans 13 amino acids. V lost 5 bases and J lost 5, with 12 bases in between. Germline V gene sequence: CDR1 LNHDA, CDR2 SQIVND (reference sequence). The CDR3 region has the DNA TGTGCCAGTAGTCTCCGGGGGAGATATGGCTACACCTTC. Residues: CASSLRGRYGYTF.

This clone turned up a few times. The chain is built from TRBV9 and TRBJ1-5; a weak D match, TRBD1 (6 bases). The CDR3 loop spans 14 amino acids. Looked up from germline, CDR1 is SGDLS and CDR2 is YYNGEE. Trimming stripped 3 bases from V and 5 bases from J, with 12 bases between. For the CDR3, the DNA is TGTGCCAGCAGCGCGGGACATTGGGATCAGCCCCAGCATTTT. Translating it yields CASSAGHWDQPQHF. Supplemented by reference TRBV9 and TRBJ1-5, the full variable domain reads DSGVTQTPKHLITATGQRVTLRCSPRSGDLSVYWYQQSLDQGLQFLIQYYNGEERAKGNILERFSAQQFPDLHSELNLSSLELGDSALYFCASSAGHWDQPQHFGDGTRLSIL.

The chain recombines TRBV9 with TRBJ1-2; D might be TRBD1 (5 bases). CDR3 length equals 13 residues. V lost 6 bases to trimming and J lost 8 bases, with 17 bases between them. Germline V gene lookup returns CDR1 SGDLS and CDR2 YYNGEE. The CDR3 loop reads CASTKGLIGGYTF. The DNA of the CDR3 is TGTGCCAGCACTAAGGGACTTATCGGGGGCTACACCTTC.

In its sample, this clone was seen a few times. The rearrangement links TRBV18 to TRBJ1-1; D is possibly TRBD1 (6 bases). Per the germline V gene, CDR1 is KGHSH and CDR2 is LQKENI. This CDR3 contains 15 residues. V was clipped by 3 bases and J by 4 bases, with 15 bases between them. CDR3 in DNA: TGTGCCAGCTCACCCCCAGGGGTAGTTGGCACTGAAGCTTTCTTT. Translating it yields CASSPPGVVGTEAFF. The whole variable domain, remainder taken from reference TRBV18 and TRBJ1-1, is NAGVMQNPRHLVRRRGQEARLRCSPMKGHSHVYWYRQLPEEGLKFMVYLQKENIIDESGMPKERFSAEFPKEGPSILRIQQVVRGDSAAYFCASSPPGVVGTEAFFGQGTRLTVV.

The CDR3 region has the DNA TGTGCCAGCAGCCCCTCTAGCGGGGGGGCGGTCGGGGAGCTGTTTTTT. As protein: CASSPSSGGAVGELFF. The rearrangement links TRBV7-7 to TRBJ2-2; the match to TRBD2 covers 12 bases. From germline, CDR1 is SSHAT and CDR2 FNYEAQ (reference sequence). The CDR3 has 16 residues. V lost 5 bases to trimming and J lost 7 bases; unmatched junction nucleotides: 8. Together with reference TRBV7-7 and TRBJ2-2, the CDR3 gives the full variable domain: GAGVSQSPRYKVTKRGQDVTLRCDPISSHATLYWYQQALGQGPEFLTYFNYEAQPDKSGLPSDRFSAERPEGSISTLTIQRTEQRDSAMYRCASSPSSGGAVGELFFGEGSRLTVL.

This clone appeared a few times. The CDR3 coding sequence is TGCGCCAGCAGCTTGTACGGGGGGGAGGCAGATACGCAGTATTTT. Residues: CASSLYGGEADTQYF. This chain connects TRBV5-1 to TRBJ2-3, with 8 positions matching TRBD2. Germline values: CDR1 SGHRS, CDR2 YFSETQ. The ends lost 1 base at V and 4 bases at J; junction bases unmatched: 5. The CDR3 totals 15 residues. The variable domain in full, with the rest retrieved from reference TRBV5-1 and TRBJ2-3, is KAGVTQTPRYLIKTRGQQVTLSCSPISGHRSVSWYQQTPGQGLQFLFEYFSETQRNKGNFPGRFSGRQFSNSRSEMNVSTLELGDSALYLCASSLYGGEADTQYFGPGTRLTVL.

This clone was picked up a small number of times. The rearrangement links TRBV2 to TRBJ1-2, with D possibly being TRBD1 (5 bases). The CDR3 runs to 15 residues. Germline values: CDR1 SNHLY, CDR2 FYNNEI. The V end was cut by 0 bases, the J end by 6 bases, with 14 bases between. CDR3 region: CASSEAGGGYDGYTF. In DNA, the CDR3 is TGTGCCAGCAGTGAAGCTGGGGGGGGGTACGATGGCTACACCTTC. Based on the CDR3 plus reference TRBV2 and TRBJ1-2, the full variable domain is EPEVTQTPSHQVTQMGQEVILRCVPISNHLYFYWYRQILGQKVEFLVSFYNNEISEKSEIFDDQFSVERPDGSNFTLKIRSTKLEDSAMYFCASSEAGGGYDGYTFGSGTRLTVV.

This clone was observed a few times. The rearrangement links TRBV2 to TRBJ2-2, with 8 bases identical to TRBD2. The CDR3 runs 15 residues. The germline V gene encodes CDR1 SNHLY and CDR2 FYNNEI. The trim removed 6 bases at V and 6 bases at J, leaving 9 bases unmatched. Written as DNA, the CDR3 is TGTGCCAGCAGAATAGCGGCGGGGGGCCCCGGGGAGCTGTTTTTT. The encoded protein is CASRIAAGGPGELFF.

This clone has at least ten counts. J is TRBJ2-1 and V is TRBV29-1; D is perhaps TRBD1 (5 bases). Trimming took off 4 bases at V and 4 bases at J, with 8 bases between the two ends. CDR3 length equals 12 residues. Germline CDR1 SQVTM, CDR2 ANQGSEA. This chain's CDR3 is CSVVQGYNEQFF. The CDR3 bases are TGCAGCGTTGTGCAGGGATACAATGAGCAGTTCTTC.

There are many counts of this clone. The rearrangement uses TRBV11-2 and TRBJ1-2, with D unresolved. V was shortened by 0 bases and J by 2 bases, with 7 bases between the two germline ends. This CDR3 has 14 amino acids. Germline V CDR1 and CDR2: SGHAT, FQNNGV. This CDR3 reads CASSLDTRNYGYTF. In DNA, the CDR3 is TGTGCCAGCAGCTTAGATACCAGGAACTATGGCTACACCTTC.

On this clone: This may stem from a read error, because a much larger clone lies one nucleotide away. V and J are TRBV5-4 and TRBJ2-2; 7 positions agree with TRBD1. This CDR3 spans 14 amino acids. Germline CDR1 reads SGHNT; CDR2 reads YYREEE (reference sequence). J gave up 4 bases and V 3 bases, and 3 bases lay outside the gene matches. The CDR3 DNA sequence: TGTGCCAGCAGCTCGGGACAGCTCACCGGGGAGCTGTTTTTT. It yields the protein CASSSGQLTGELFF.

This clone was counted between two and nine times. The same CDR3 is also encoded by other DNA sequences in this sample. V gene TRBV29-1 combines with J gene TRBJ2-1, with 7 bases identical to TRBD1. Germline values: CDR1 SQVTM, CDR2 ANQGSEA. V shed 6 bases and J 0 bases; nucleotides not matched to a gene: 8. The CDR3 runs 15 residues. The CDR3 reads CSVGSAGGSYNEQFF. CDR3 bases: TGCAGCGTCGGTTCGGCAGGGGGCTCCTACAATGAGCAGTTCTTC.

The chain uses TRBV5-1 and TRBJ2-2, with D uncertain. Per the germline V gene, CDR1 is SGHRS and CDR2 is YFSETQ. Trimming removed 4 bases at V and 6 bases at J, with 7 bases between. The CDR3 loop spans 12 amino acids. CDR3 bases: TGCGCCAGCAGCGAGCCCGCCGGGGAGCTGTTTTTT. It encodes CASSEPAGELFF.

The chain is built from TRBV6-5 and TRBJ2-5; TRBD2 might be the D (6 bases). Per germline, CDR1 MNHEY and CDR2 SVGAGI. The CDR3 extends over 15 amino acids. V lost 0 bases, J lost 7 bases, and 15 bases lay in between. The CDR3 loop reads CASSYSAGPRGTQYF. CDR3 in DNA: TGTGCCAGCAGTTACTCCGCGGGACCGCGGGGGACCCAGTACTTC.

The chain couples TRBV5-6 to TRBJ2-5; TRBD2 matches at 7 bases. V dropped 4 bases and J dropped 2; count of bases not matched to a gene: 5. Germline CDR1 SGHDT, CDR2 YYEEEE. This CDR3 is 14 amino acids long. This CDR3 is CASSGKGGQETQYF. The CDR3 DNA reads TGTGCCAGCAGCGGTAAGGGAGGGCAAGAGACCCAGTACTTC. Drawing the rest from reference TRBV5-6 and TRBJ2-5, the complete variable domain is DAGVTQSPTHLIKTRGQQVTLRCSPKSGHDTVSWYQQALGQGPQFIFQYYEEEERQRGNFPDRFSGHQFPNYSSELNVNALLLGDSALYLCASSGKGGQETQYFGPGTRLLVL.

Of note for this clone: A read error may produce the germline difference seen at one junction end. This chain links TRBV29-1 with TRBJ2-2; 10 bases align to TRBD1. The CDR3 extends over 15 amino acids. The germline V gene encodes CDR1 SQVTM and CDR2 ANQGSEA. The CDR3 loop is CSVEDGTGAGGELFF. CDR3 nucleotides: TGCAGCGTAGAAGACGGGACAGGGGCGGGCGGGGAGCTGTTTTTT.

The V and J genes are TRBV9 and TRBJ1-2; 12 positions match TRBD1. The junction had 4 bases not matched to a gene; V was cut back by 3 bases and J by 4 bases. CDR1 and CDR2 (germline): SGDLS, YYNGEE. The CDR3 runs to 15 residues. CDR3 sequence reads: CASSGGTGGSYGYTF. For the CDR3, the DNA is TGTGCCAGCAGCGGGGGGACAGGGGGCAGCTATGGCTACACCTTC.

The table lists this clone with a few counts. The rearrangement joins TRBV5-1 to TRBJ2-2; D is unclear. V lost 4 bases to trimming and J lost 2 bases, with 6 bases between them. This CDR3 comprises 13 residues. The germline gives CDR1 SGHRS, CDR2 YFSETQ. For the CDR3, the DNA is TGCGCCAGCAGCAATCAAAACACCGGGGAGCTGTTTTTT. Residues: CASSNQNTGELFF.

This chain joins TRBV5-1 and TRBJ2-3, with 12 bases matching TRBD2. This CDR3 has 18 amino acids. Germline V gives CDR1 SGHRS, CDR2 YFSETQ. Germline trimming cut 3 bases from V and 2 bases from J; bases unmatched to any gene: 10. Written as DNA, the CDR3 is TGCGCCAGCAGCTCGTCTAGCGGGGGGGCCCGTGACACAGATACGCAGTATTTT. It codes for CASSSSSGGARDTDTQYF.

The chain links TRBV5-1 to TRBJ2-4; 12 bases are shared with TRBD1. The CDR3 runs to 17 residues. Germline V gene lookup returns CDR1 SGHRS and CDR2 YFSETQ. Germline trimming cut 4 bases from V and 0 bases from J; bases unmatched to any gene: 5. The CDR3 DNA reads as TGCGCCAGCAGCCTGGGACAGGGGGCTCTAGCCAAAAACATTCAGTACTTC. Its protein product is CASSLGQGALAKNIQYF. The variable domain in full, completed from reference TRBV5-1 and TRBJ2-4, reads KAGVTQTPRYLIKTRGQQVTLSCSPISGHRSVSWYQQTPGQGLQFLFEYFSETQRNKGNFPGRFSGRQFSNSRSEMNVSTLELGDSALYLCASSLGQGALAKNIQYFGAGTRLSVL.